Below are 21 T cell receptor beta chains sequenced from a single sample in a study of blood T cell repertoires in COVID-19. The repertoire was sequenced with immunoSEQ multiplex PCR; TCRdb's copy has only in-frame clones and lacks some. The data contain 120,000 to 150,000 clones, roughly 90% of them singletons. The sequenced sample consisted of peripheral blood. These receptors all come from a man aged 45-60 years with active or convalescent COVID-19.

This rearrangement joins TRBV19 to TRBJ2-5, with D possibly TRBD1 on 5 matching bases. CDR3 length: 18 residues. Germline CDR1 is LNHDA and CDR2 is SQIVND (reference sequence). With 5 bases removed from V and 2 bases from J, the gap between germline ends came to 24 bases. For the CDR3, the DNA is TGTGCCAGTAGTTCTTGGGGCACCCCCGGACGGGTTCAAGAGACCCAGTACTTC. Amino acid sequence: CASSSWGTPGRVQETQYF.

This clone was counted between two and nine times. This rearrangement joins TRBV5-4 to TRBJ2-7; D is undetermined. Deletions cut 4 bases from V and 2 bases from J, with 10 bases between. The CDR3 has 13 residues. Germline-derived CDR1 and CDR2 are SGHNT and YYREEE (reference sequence). CDR3 sequence: CASSHLGPYEQYF. The CDR3 bases are TGTGCCAGCAGCCACCTTGGCCCCTACGAGCAGTACTTC.

This chain joins TRBV12-3 or TRBV12-4 and TRBJ1-1; D is unresolved. V dropped 2 bases and J dropped 11 bases, with 12 bases sitting between them. The CDR3 sequence is 12 residues long. The CDR3 region has the DNA TGTGCCAGCAGTTTACTTACATCAACGGCTTTCTTT. This sequence encodes CASSLLTSTAFF.

V is TRBV6-2 or TRBV6-3 and J is TRBJ1-2, with D possibly TRBD1 on 5 matching bases. This CDR3 has 13 residues. Trimming took off 4 bases at V and 4 bases at J, with 10 bases between the two ends. Germline CDR1 MNHEY, CDR2 SVGEGT. The CDR3 DNA follows: TGTGCCAGCAGTTCGGGGGGTCTCTATGGCTACACCTTC. Translating it yields CASSSGGLYGYTF.

This chain joins TRBV2 and TRBJ2-1; 11 bases fit TRBD1. The germline V gene has CDR1 SNHLY and CDR2 FYNNEI. The CDR3 loop spans 15 amino acids. Losses at the gene ends were 7 bases for V and 8 bases for J; bases not matched to a gene: 10. DNA of the CDR3: TGTGCCAGCAAAGGCCGGACAGGGGGCACGTATGAGCAGTTCTTC. It yields the protein CASKGRTGGTYEQFF.

The chain joins TRBV25-1 to TRBJ2-3, with TRBD2 matching over 11 bases. Germline V lookup: CDR1 MGHDK, CDR2 SYGVNS. CDR3 length: 14 residues. With V trimmed by 6 bases and J by 6 bases, 5 bases remained unmatched. CDR3 in amino acids: CASSKTSGKDTQYF. Written as DNA, the CDR3 is TGTGCCAGCAGCAAGACTAGCGGGAAGGATACGCAGTATTTT.

The rearrangement joins TRBV19 to TRBJ2-7, with a tentative D call TRBD2 (6 bases). Germline V gene data show CDR1 as LNHDA and CDR2 as SQIVND (reference sequence). This CDR3 comprises 15 residues. The V end lost 7 bases, the J end lost 0 bases, and 16 bases lay between the germline ends. The CDR3 nucleotides are TGTGCCAGTACTCCAAGGGCGGGGTTCTCCTACGAGCAGTACTTC. This gives the protein CASTPRAGFSYEQYF.

The chain uses TRBV7-3 and TRBJ1-1; 11 bases agree with TRBD1. This CDR3 has 15 amino acids. CDR1 is SGHTA, CDR2 FQGTGA, per germline. Losses at the gene ends were 4 bases for V and 4 bases for J; bases not matched to a gene: 5. The chain's CDR3 is CASSSGQGAGTEAFF. The CDR3 region has the DNA TGTGCCAGCAGCTCAGGACAGGGGGCAGGCACTGAAGCTTTCTTT. Full variable domain (remainder filled in from reference TRBV7-3 and TRBJ1-1): GAGVSQTPSNKVTEKGKYVELRCDPISGHTALYWYRQSLGQGPEFLIYFQGTGAADDSGLPNDRFFAVRPEGSVSTLKIQRTERGDSAVYLCASSSGQGAGTEAFFGQGTRLTVV.

This clone was seen just once. The chain is built from TRBV28 and TRBJ2-7, with 12 bases matching TRBD1. The CDR3 sequence is 15 residues long. With V trimmed by 4 bases and J by 4 bases, 5 bases remained unmatched. Germline V gives CDR1 MDHEN, CDR2 SYDVKM. The CDR3 region has the DNA TGTGCCAGCAGTTCCCGGGACAGGGGGCGGTACGAGCAGTACTTC. It translates to CASSSRDRGRYEQYF.

The chain carries TRBV19 and TRBJ1-4; D not resolved. V was cut by 4 bases and J by 0 bases, with 9 bases left in between. CDR1 LNHDA and CDR2 SQIVND come from the germline V gene (reference sequence). This CDR3 is built from 15 residues. Here the CDR3 DNA reads TGTGCCAGTAGTACGGAGCGAGCAACTAATGAAAAACTGTTTTTT. It is translated as CASSTERATNEKLFF.

This chain connects TRBV10-3 to TRBJ2-1, with 10 nucleotides matching TRBD1. The V gene end was trimmed by 8 bases and the J gene end by 7 bases; junction bases not matched to a gene: 8. CDR3 length: 14 amino acids. Germline CDR1 ENHRY, CDR2 SYGVKD. The CDR3 nucleotides read TGTGCCATCCGTTGGGGACAGGGGTGGAATGAGCAGTTCTTC. This sequence encodes CAIRWGQGWNEQFF.

The chain couples TRBV5-6 to TRBJ2-3; TRBD2 is a possible D gene (5 bases). The germline gives CDR1 SGHDT, CDR2 YYEEEE. The CDR3 covers 15 residues. Trimming removed 4 bases from V and 2 bases from J, with 14 bases in between. The CDR3 DNA sequence: TGTGCCAGCAGCCACCTCCGGGGTATCACAGATACGCAGTATTTT. Its translation: CASSHLRGITDTQYF.

The chain has TRBV3-1 (or the pseudogene TRBV3-2) and TRBJ2-7; 10 nucleotides agree with TRBD2. The trim removed 4 bases at V and 5 bases at J, leaving 5 bases unmatched. This CDR3 has 14 amino acids. CDR1 and CDR2 (germline): LGHDT, YNNKEL (reference sequence). The CDR3 protein is CASSPTSGMDEQYF. CDR3 sequence (DNA): TGTGCCAGCAGCCCCACTAGCGGGATGGACGAGCAGTACTTC.

The rearrangement links TRBV28 to TRBJ2-1; 9 nucleotides align to TRBD1. V dropped 6 bases and J dropped 6; count of bases not matched to a gene: 9. There are 15 residues in the CDR3. From germline, CDR1 is MDHEN and CDR2 SYDVKM. The CDR3 bases are TGTGCCAGCAGAGACACAGGGGGCAGTCTCAATGAGCAGTTCTTC. Amino acids: CASRDTGGSLNEQFF.

In DNA, the CDR3 is TGTGCCTGGAGTGGACAGGCCACGAGGACCGGGGAGCTGTTTTTT. Residues: CAWSGQATRTGELFF. The chain combines TRBV30 with TRBJ2-2, with D possibly matching TRBD1 (6 bases). The germline CDR1 and CDR2 sequences are GTSNPN and SVGIG (reference sequence). The length of the CDR3 is 15 residues. Trimming stripped 1 base from V and 5 bases from J, with 14 bases between.

This chain links TRBV6-5 with TRBJ2-7, with a possible D match to TRBD2 (7 bases). Germline V CDR1 and CDR2: MNHEY, SVGAGI. The CDR3 covers 15 residues. V dropped 6 bases and J dropped 2 bases, with 17 bases sitting between them. Here the CDR3 reads CASSPGEGGPYEQYF. CDR3 coding DNA: TGTGCCAGCAGCCCGGGGGAGGGGGGACCCTACGAGCAGTACTTC.

This chain uses TRBV4-3 with TRBJ2-6, with 9 nucleotides matching TRBD1. J gave up 0 bases and V 2 bases, and 2 bases lay outside the gene matches. Germline assignment: CDR1 LGHNA and CDR2 YSLEER. This CDR3 is built from 17 residues. The CDR3 region has the DNA TGCGCCAGCAGCCAAAGACAGGGGGGCTCTGGGGCCAACGTCCTGACTTTC. This codes for CASSQRQGGSGANVLTF.

This rearrangement joins TRBV6-5 to TRBJ2-1; 10 bases match TRBD2. Losses at the gene ends were 10 bases for V and 5 bases for J; bases not matched to a gene: 8. The CDR3 totals 14 residues. From germline, CDR1 is MNHEY and CDR2 SVGAGI. CDR3 protein: CAIPSGRSNNEQFF. The CDR3 DNA reads as TGTGCCATCCCTAGCGGGAGATCAAACAATGAGCAGTTCTTC.

The genes are TRBV19 and TRBJ2-2; 9 bases match TRBD1. Germline V gene data show CDR1 as LNHDA and CDR2 as SQIVND (reference sequence). V shed 4 bases, J shed 5 bases, and the junction held 5 bases outside the gene matches. The CDR3 has 15 amino acids. The CDR3 DNA reads TGTGCCAGTAGTAGAGGGACAGGGTGGACCGGGGAGCTGTTTTTT. Translation: CASSRGTGWTGELFF. Drawing the rest from reference TRBV19 and TRBJ2-2, the complete variable domain is DGGITQSPKYLFRKEGQNVTLSCEQNLNHDAMYWYRQDPGQGLRLIYYSQIVNDFQKGDIAEGYSVSREKKESFPLTVTSAQKNPTAFYLCASSRGTGWTGELFFGEGSRLTVL.

The rearrangement joins TRBV5-1 to TRBJ1-1; a weak D match, TRBD1 (6 bases). Trimming pared 6 bases from V and 1 base from J, leaving 16 bases between. Germline CDR1 and CDR2: SGHRS and YFSETQ. CDR3 size: 15 residues. The CDR3 DNA follows: TGCGCCAGCACCCGTGGGGGCGAGGGGAACACTGAAGCTTTCTTT. Encoded protein: CASTRGGEGNTEAFF.

This clone was picked up one time. The V call is TRBV4-1, the J call TRBJ1-5; a possible D gene is TRBD1 (5 bases). The CDR3 runs 15 residues. Germline-derived CDR1 and CDR2 are MGHRA and YSYEKL. V lost 1 base and J lost 2, with 9 bases in between. CDR3 loop: CASSQAGGGNQPQHF. The CDR3 DNA sequence: TGCGCCAGCAGCCAAGCGGGGGGGGGCAATCAGCCCCAGCATTTT.